A selection of T cell receptor beta chains follows, all from one sample in a study of T cells expressing NK-cell markers. TCRdb reprocessed the 5' RACE reads; each CDR3 protein has one entry and no DNA is given. This sample contains fewer than 550,000 distinct CDR3 sequences. Material for sequencing was blood T cells: a sorted CD56 or NKG2C T cell subset, CD4+ or CD8+ T cells, or bulk PBMC T cells (not recorded which). The receptors shown here come from a woman aged 45-60 years in good health. The CDR3 runs from the conserved cysteine through the conserved F or W. Each record gives: J gene, V gene, CDR3 protein.

J: TRBJ1-2
V: TRBV5-1
CDR3: CASSPTDRVNYGYTF

J: TRBJ2-1
V: TRBV2
CDR3: CASTRGTSVYNEQFF

J: TRBJ2-1
V: TRBV15
CDR3: CATSGPSGPRSGEQFF

J: TRBJ1-1
V: TRBV7-2
CDR3: CASSLVQGGAFF

J: TRBJ1-4
V: TRBV30
CDR3: CAWSVSGINEKLFF

J: TRBJ2-3
V: TRBV6-2/TRBV6-3
CDR3: CASSYLRAGFGDTQYF

J: TRBJ2-7
V: TRBV15
CDR3: CATSPGLDYYEQYF

J: TRBJ2-3
V: TRBV5-4
CDR3: CASKKREITDTQYF

J: TRBJ2-1
V: TRBV7-2
CDR3: CASSLDSGRALYNEQFF

J: TRBJ1-1
V: TRBV27
CDR3: CASSFSLTGGSTEAFF